This T cell receptor (beta chain) was documented in a study of glioma-infiltrating T cells. Points from the study as a whole: CDR3 overlap between tissue and blood was very small. Tissue-blood divergence was below expectation in non-neoplastic patients, above in gliomas.

The sample holds a few counts of this clonotype. Antigen unknown. Amplification of TCR alpha and beta CDR3 regions from RNA used iRepertoire nested multiplex PCR. TCRdb redid the calling of the multiplex PCR reads with MiXCR, one entry per CDR3 protein. The sample gives around 120,000 distinct CDR3 sequences, around a quarter of which show up once; approximately 26% is in the top ten. V was shortened by 1 base and J by 8 bases, with 12 bases between the two germline ends. Germline assignment: CDR1 LGHDT and CDR2 YNNKEL (reference sequence). The CDR3 contains 14 residues. This rearrangement joins TRBV3-1 to TRBJ2-1, with D tentatively TRBD1 (5 bases). Sequencing input: glioma tissue, nonneoplastic brain tissue, or PBMCs (not recorded which). The receptor was derived from a human donor with low-grade glioma or glioblastoma, undergoing nonglioma brain surgery, or in good health (not recorded which). The CDR3 is CASSQATQGDEQFF. CDR3 DNA sequence: TGTGCCAGCAGCCAAGCTACGCAAGGGGATGAGCAGTTCTTC.